Described below is a single T cell receptor beta chain sequence and its context. The data were produced by immunoSEQ multiplex PCR, yet TCRdb's version contains in-frame clones alone and is incomplete. This repertoire shows 79,000 or so clones, over 60% found once; its top ten account for roughly a quarter. The data are from a study of T cell responses to AZD1222 COVID-19 vaccine. Germline V gene sequence: CDR1 KGHSH, CDR2 LQKENI. After removal of 0 bases from V and 1 base from J, the junction contained 10 bases not matched to a gene. The length of the CDR3 is 19 residues. The V call is TRBV18, the J call TRBJ2-1; TRBD2 agrees at 9 bases. The sequence came from an adult who received the MenACWY meningococcal vaccine as a control. Sequencing was performed on peripheral blood, taken 28 days after the second dose of the MenACWY control vaccine. CDR3 DNA sequence: TGTGCCAGCTCACCACCCTCAGCGGGGGGCCAACCTTCCTACAATGAGCAGTTCTTC. Translating it yields CASSPPSAGGQPSYNEQFF.